These 10 T cell receptor beta chains originate from one sample sequenced in a study of tumor-infiltrating lymphocytes in oesophageal squamous cell carcinoma. TCRdb re-called the PCR reads with MiXCR, one entry per CDR3 protein. The table includes about 12,000 distinct CDR3 sequences, roughly 47% detected once. The sample consisted of normal esophageal tissue next to the tumor. The origin of the receptors is a male donor with esophageal squamous cell carcinoma.

The rearrangement joins TRBV18 to TRBJ2-5; no clear D gene. The DNA end favors TRBJ2-3, so the J call may be wrong. In germline, CDR1 is KGHSH, CDR2 LQKENI. CDR3 length: 12 amino acids. The CDR3: CASSPEQDTQYF. DNA for the CDR3: TGTGCCAGCTCACCAGAACAAGATACGCAGTATTTT.

This chain joins TRBV7-2 and TRBJ2-4; no definite D call. The J call may be mistaken, given a closer DNA end match to TRBJ2-7. The CDR3 covers 13 residues. In germline, CDR1 is SGHTA, CDR2 FQGNSA. The CDR3: CASSLLRDYEQYF. The CDR3 coding sequence is TGTGCCAGCAGCTTACTCCGAGACTACGAGCAGTACTTC.

This clonotype was recorded at least ten times. The J gene is TRBJ2-3, the V gene TRBV5-1, with D possibly matching TRBD2 (5 bases). There are 14 residues in the CDR3. V was trimmed by 2 bases and J by 4 bases, leaving 11 bases between them. From germline, CDR1 is SGHRS and CDR2 YFSETQ. CDR3: CASSLGSGADTQYF. Here the CDR3 DNA reads TGCGCCAGCAGCTTAGGTTCCGGGGCAGATACGCAGTATTTT.

There are many counts of this clonotype. The chain joins TRBV2 to TRBJ1-4; 8 nucleotides agree with TRBD1. CDR3 length: 14 residues. From germline, CDR1 is SNHLY and CDR2 FYNNEI. V lost 6 bases and J lost 7; bases outside the gene matches: 7. In nucleotides, the CDR3 is TGTGCCAGCAGCTTACAGGGGGTGGGTGAAAAACTGTTTTTT. It is translated as CASSLQGVGEKLFF. Based on the CDR3 plus reference TRBV2 and TRBJ1-4, the full variable domain is EPEVTQTPSHQVTQMGQEVILRCVPISNHLYFYWYRQILGQKVEFLVSFYNNEISEKSEIFDDQFSVERPDGSNFTLKIRSTKLEDSAMYFCASSLQGVGEKLFFGSGTQLSVL.

This clonotype turned up a few times. The chain recombines TRBV6-4 with TRBJ1-5; D unresolved. Germline assignment: CDR1 MRHNA and CDR2 SNTAGT. V was cut by 3 bases and J by 7 bases, with 10 bases left in between. This CDR3 contains 13 residues. CDR3 in amino acids: CASSEMEGQPQHF. In nucleotides, the CDR3 is TGTGCCAGCAGTGAGATGGAAGGACAGCCCCAGCATTTT.

This clonotype showed up just a few times. The CDR3 nucleotides are TGTGCCAGCAGCGTTCAGGGGACGGTAGAGACCCAGTACTTC. It codes for CASSVQGTVETQYF. The chain carries TRBV3-1 and TRBJ2-5; tentatively, D is TRBD1 (6 bases). The germline V gene encodes CDR1 LGHDT and CDR2 YNNKEL (reference sequence). V dropped 5 bases and J dropped 4 bases, with 14 bases sitting between them. CDR3 size: 14 residues.

The V call is TRBV7-3, the J call TRBJ2-5, with TRBD2 as a possible D gene (6 bases). TRBJ2-1 matches the DNA end more closely, so the J call is doubtful. The CDR3 runs to 17 residues. The V gene's germline CDR1 is SGHTA and CDR2 FQGTGA. The CDR3 bases are TGTGCCAGCAGCTTAAACCCCCGGGGGAGCTCCTACAATGAGCAGTTCTTC. Encoded protein: CASSLNPRGSSYNEQFF.

This clonotype has at least ten counts. This chain uses TRBV6-6 with TRBJ1-1, with D tentatively TRBD1 (5 bases). The CDR3 contains 13 residues. The germline CDR1 and CDR2 sequences are MNHNY and SVGAGI (reference sequence). The germline V and J ends were trimmed by 2 bases and 7 bases, with 11 bases remaining between them. The DNA for the CDR3 is TGTGCCAGCAGTTACGTGTCAGGGAATGAAGCTTTCTTT. It yields the protein CASSYVSGNEAFF.

V and J are TRBV7-6 and TRBJ2-5, with D possibly TRBD1 on 6 matching bases. The assigned J gene may be wrong: the sequence end matches TRBJ2-7 better. This CDR3 has 18 amino acids. Per the germline V gene, CDR1 is SGHVS and CDR2 is FNYEAQ. For the CDR3, the DNA is TGTGCCAGCAGCTTAGGCCCCAGTGGGCAGGGGCCCTCCTACGAGCAGTACTTC. Its translation is CASSLGPSGQGPSYEQYF.

This clonotype was seen a handful of times. V is TRBV7-2 and J is TRBJ2-3, with D unclear. The J call is in doubt because the DNA end fits TRBJ2-7 better. CDR3 size: 13 residues. Looked up from germline, CDR1 is SGHTA and CDR2 is FQGNSA. The CDR3 region has the DNA TGTGCCAGCAGCTTGGTGTATCCCTACGAGCAGTACTTC. Protein product: CASSLVYPYEQYF.